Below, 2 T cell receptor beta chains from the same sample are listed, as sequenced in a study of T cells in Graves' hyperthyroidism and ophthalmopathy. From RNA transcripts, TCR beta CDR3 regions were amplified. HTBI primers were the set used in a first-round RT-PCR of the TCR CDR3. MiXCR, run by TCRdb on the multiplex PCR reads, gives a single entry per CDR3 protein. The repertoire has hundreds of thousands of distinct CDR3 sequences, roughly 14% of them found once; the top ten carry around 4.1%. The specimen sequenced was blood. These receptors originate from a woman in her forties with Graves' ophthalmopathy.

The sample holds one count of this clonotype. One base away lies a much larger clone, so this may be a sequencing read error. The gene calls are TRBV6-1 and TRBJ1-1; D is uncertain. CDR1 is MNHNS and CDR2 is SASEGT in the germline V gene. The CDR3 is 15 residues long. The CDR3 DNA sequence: TGTGCCAGCAGCCCTACTACCGGGTCTTACGCTGAAGTTTTCTTT. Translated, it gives CASSPTTGSYAEVFF.

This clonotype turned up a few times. CDR3 DNA: TGTGCCAGCAGCCCCGGGACTAGCGGAGTCGAGGAGCAGTACTTC. Its protein is CASSPGTSGVEEQYF. V usage is TRBV7-9 and J usage is TRBJ2-7, with 11 nucleotides matching TRBD2. This CDR3 comprises 15 residues. With V trimmed by 5 bases and J by 7 bases, 10 bases remained unmatched. Germline assignment: CDR1 SEHNR and CDR2 FQNEAQ (reference sequence).